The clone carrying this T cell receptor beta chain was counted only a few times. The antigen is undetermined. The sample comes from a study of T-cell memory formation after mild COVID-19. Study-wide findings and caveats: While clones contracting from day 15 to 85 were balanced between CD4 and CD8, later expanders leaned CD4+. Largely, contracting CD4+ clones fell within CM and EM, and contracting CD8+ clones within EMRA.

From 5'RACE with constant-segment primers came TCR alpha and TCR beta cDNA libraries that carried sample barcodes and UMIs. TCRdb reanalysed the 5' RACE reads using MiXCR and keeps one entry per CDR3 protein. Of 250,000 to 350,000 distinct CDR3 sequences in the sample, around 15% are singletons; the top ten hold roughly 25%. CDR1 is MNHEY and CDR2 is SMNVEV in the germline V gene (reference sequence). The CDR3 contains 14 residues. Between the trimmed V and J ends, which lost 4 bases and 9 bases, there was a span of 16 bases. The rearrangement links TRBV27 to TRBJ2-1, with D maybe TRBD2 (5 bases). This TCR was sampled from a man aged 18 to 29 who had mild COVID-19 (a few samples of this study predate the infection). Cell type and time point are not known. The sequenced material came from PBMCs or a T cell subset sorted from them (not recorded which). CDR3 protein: CASSSAASSSEQFF. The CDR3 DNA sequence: TGTGCCAGCAGTTCCGCCGCTAGCAGCAGTGAGCAGTTCTTC.